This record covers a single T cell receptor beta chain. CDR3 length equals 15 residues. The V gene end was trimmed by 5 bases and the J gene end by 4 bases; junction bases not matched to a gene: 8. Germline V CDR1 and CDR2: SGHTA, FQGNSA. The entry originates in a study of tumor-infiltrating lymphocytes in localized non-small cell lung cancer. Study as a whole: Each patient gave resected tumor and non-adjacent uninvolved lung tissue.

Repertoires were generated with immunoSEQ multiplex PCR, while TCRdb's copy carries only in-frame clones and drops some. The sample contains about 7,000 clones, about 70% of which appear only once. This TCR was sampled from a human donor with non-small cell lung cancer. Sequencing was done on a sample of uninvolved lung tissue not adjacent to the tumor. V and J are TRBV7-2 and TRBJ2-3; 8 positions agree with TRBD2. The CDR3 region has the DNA TGTGCCAGCAGCCGCAACGCCGGGGGGGCAGATACGCAGTATTTT. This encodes CASSRNAGGADTQYF. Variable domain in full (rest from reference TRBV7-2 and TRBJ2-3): GAGVSQSPSNKVTEKGKDVELRCDPISGHTALYWYRQSLGQGLEFLIYFQGNSAPDKSGLPSDRFSAERTGGSVSTLTIQRTQQEDSAVYLCASSRNAGGADTQYFGPGTRLTVL.